The next 15 T cell receptor beta chains were all read from a single sample in a study of blood T cell repertoires in COVID-19. Repertoires were generated with immunoSEQ multiplex PCR, while TCRdb's copy carries only in-frame clones and drops some. This repertoire shows 95,000 to 150,000 clones, roughly 78% found once; its top ten account for 15% to 20%. What was sequenced was peripheral blood. These receptor sequences come from a man between 60 and 75 years old with active or convalescent COVID-19.

As to this clone: One end of the junction fails to match germline, which may point to a read error. CDR3 DNA: TGCGCCAGCAGCCCCGGGACAAGCTCCAACAATGAGCAGTTCTTC. This translates into CASSPGTSSNNEQFF. The chain joins TRBV5-1 to TRBJ2-1; a possible D gene is TRBD1 (6 bases). This CDR3 is built from 15 residues. Germline values: CDR1 SGHRS, CDR2 YFSETQ.

The chain combines TRBV4-3 with TRBJ2-1; 11 bases fit TRBD2. The V segment lost 0 bases and the J segment 8 bases; nucleotides outside the gene matches: 3. The length of the CDR3 is 15 residues. CDR1 is LGHNA and CDR2 is YSLEER in the germline V gene. In DNA, the CDR3 is TGCGCCAGCAGCCAAGATACTAGCGGGAGCTATGAGCAGTTCTTC. Translated: CASSQDTSGSYEQFF.

Only one count was recorded for this clone. The genes are TRBV6-5 and TRBJ2-7; tentatively, D is TRBD2 (5 bases). V was shortened by 5 bases and J by 0 bases, with 8 bases between the two germline ends. Germline CDR1 and CDR2: MNHEY and SVGAGI. This CDR3 has 13 residues. The CDR3 DNA reads as TGTGCCAGCAGTCGGGATCACTCCTACGAGCAGTACTTC. It specifies CASSRDHSYEQYF.

CDR3 protein: CATQISGQGGEAFF. In DNA form, the CDR3 reads TGTGCCACCCAAATTTCCGGACAGGGGGGTGAAGCTTTCTTT. The rearrangement joins TRBV19 to TRBJ1-1; 10 bases map to TRBD1. This CDR3 is built from 14 residues. Germline CDR1 reads LNHDA; CDR2 reads SQIVND (reference sequence). V was clipped by 10 bases and J by 7 bases; unmatched bases: 12.

This chain connects TRBV18 to TRBJ2-3, with TRBD1 identical over 7 bases. Germline V gene lookup returns CDR1 KGHSH and CDR2 LQKENI. This CDR3 is built from 14 residues. V lost 3 bases, J lost 4 bases, and 4 bases stayed unmatched. CDR3 amino acids: CASSPGQGADTQYF. As DNA, the CDR3 is TGTGCCAGCTCACCGGGGCAGGGGGCAGATACGCAGTATTTT.

This chain joins TRBV2 and TRBJ2-1; D is possibly TRBD2 (7 bases). Germline CDR1 SNHLY, CDR2 FYNNEI. The V and J ends lost 6 bases and 9 bases respectively, with 21 bases between them. CDR3 length: 15 amino acids. The CDR3: CASSPTRGGGGEQFF. CDR3 bases: TGTGCCAGCAGCCCTACTAGGGGGGGTGGAGGTGAGCAGTTCTTC.

V is TRBV12-3 or TRBV12-4 and J is TRBJ1-2; D call uncertain. Between the trimmed V and J ends, which lost 8 bases and 2 bases, there was a span of 12 bases. This CDR3 is 13 amino acids long. CDR3 in amino acids: CASLQTGNYGYTF. CDR3 DNA sequence: TGTGCCAGCCTACAGACGGGGAACTATGGCTACACCTTC.

V usage is TRBV28 and J usage is TRBJ1-2; D might be TRBD1 (5 bases). Germline assignment: CDR1 MDHEN and CDR2 SYDVKM. The CDR3 runs 13 residues. V lost 3 bases and J lost 6, with 11 bases in between. The CDR3 reads CASSLPGGDGYTF. The CDR3 bases are TGTGCCAGCAGTTTGCCGGGGGGGGATGGCTACACCTTC.

About this clone: At one boundary the junction diverges from the germline segment, which might be a read error. The chain couples TRBV6-5 to TRBJ1-2; unclear D gene. This CDR3 is built from 13 residues. The germline V gene encodes CDR1 MNHEY and CDR2 SVGAGI. The CDR3 DNA is TGTGCCAGCAATCCTCGCGAGGGAACAGTGAGGTCCTTC. It encodes CASNPREGTVRSF.

The rearrangement uses TRBV30 and TRBJ2-7; a weak D match, TRBD2 (6 bases). The CDR3 consists of 12 residues. Germline V gives CDR1 GTSNPN, CDR2 SVGIG (reference sequence). The V and J ends lost 4 bases and 8 bases respectively, with 15 bases between them. DNA for the CDR3: TGTGCCTGGACCGGCGGGGCGTCCCAGCAGTACTTC. Translation: CAWTGGASQQYF.

The J gene is TRBJ2-1, the V gene TRBV28, with TRBD2 matching over 11 bases. In germline, CDR1 is MDHEN, CDR2 SYDVKM. The CDR3 loop spans 18 amino acids. The junction had 14 bases not matched to a gene; V was cut back by 5 bases and J by 5 bases. This CDR3 is CASSRPWGAGLADNEQFF. In DNA, the CDR3 is TGTGCCAGCAGTCGACCCTGGGGGGCGGGACTAGCGGACAATGAGCAGTTCTTC.

The genes are TRBV28 and TRBJ1-1; 9 bases align to TRBD1. The CDR3 runs to 16 residues. V was pared by 8 bases and J by 3 bases, with 13 bases of the junction left unmatched. Germline CDR1 reads MDHEN; CDR2 reads SYDVKM. This chain's CDR3 is CASSTSQTGGDTEAFF. The CDR3 DNA follows: TGTGCCAGCTCCACCTCCCAGACAGGGGGGGACACTGAAGCTTTCTTT.

The chain uses TRBV7-2 and TRBJ2-3; 12 bases match TRBD2. The germline V gene has CDR1 SGHTA and CDR2 FQGNSA. The CDR3 totals 15 residues. J was trimmed by 7 bases and V by 4 bases; bases with no gene match: 6. CDR3 sequence reads: CASSSLAGGLNTQYF. Written as DNA, the CDR3 is TGTGCCAGCAGCTCCCTAGCGGGAGGGCTAAATACGCAGTATTTT.

V usage is TRBV9 and J usage is TRBJ2-7; D gene unclear. The CDR3 contains 13 residues. Trimming removed 0 bases from V and 7 bases from J, with 11 bases in between. CDR1 is SGDLS and CDR2 is YYNGEE in the germline V gene. CDR3 coding DNA: TGTGCCAGCAGCGTAGGTGCCGACTTAGAGCAGTACTTC. The encoded protein is CASSVGADLEQYF.

The V gene is TRBV9, the J gene TRBJ2-1; 9 nucleotides match TRBD2. Germline values: CDR1 SGDLS, CDR2 YYNGEE. The V gene end was trimmed by 0 bases and the J gene end by 6 bases; junction bases not matched to a gene: 7. This CDR3 spans 16 amino acids. The CDR3 DNA follows: TGTGCCAGCAGCGTAGACCGAGCGGGAGGTATCAATGAGCAGTTCTTC. It specifies CASSVDRAGGINEQFF.